This T cell receptor beta chain was recorded in a study of CD8 T cells in ankylosing spondylitis. This clonotype occurred many times. Its antigen is not identified. The study's findings and limits: Apparently characteristic of ankylosing spondylitis blood was a TCR beta motif (about 8 highly homologous variants). Disease-linked clones reportedly showed significant enrichment in matched ankylosing spondylitis synovial fluid.

The V end was cut by 0 bases, the J end by 1 base, with 6 bases between. The CDR3 extends over 14 amino acids. The germline V gene encodes CDR1 MGHRA and CDR2 YSYEKL. The authors made TCR beta libraries by quantitative 5'-RACE with molecular barcodes. From the 5' RACE reads, TCRdb called clonotypes with MiXCR, one entry per CDR3 protein. The sample has around 160,000 distinct CDR3 sequences; 11% are singletons. Sequenced: blood, either unsorted or a sorted T cell fraction (not recorded which). This chain links TRBV4-1 with TRBJ1-1, with D perhaps TRBD1 (5 bases). This receptor was identified in a male donor with ankylosing spondylitis or in good health (not recorded which). DNA for the CDR3: TGCGCCAGCAGCCAAGATGGACAGAACACTGAAGCTTTCTTT. Amino acids: CASSQDGQNTEAFF.